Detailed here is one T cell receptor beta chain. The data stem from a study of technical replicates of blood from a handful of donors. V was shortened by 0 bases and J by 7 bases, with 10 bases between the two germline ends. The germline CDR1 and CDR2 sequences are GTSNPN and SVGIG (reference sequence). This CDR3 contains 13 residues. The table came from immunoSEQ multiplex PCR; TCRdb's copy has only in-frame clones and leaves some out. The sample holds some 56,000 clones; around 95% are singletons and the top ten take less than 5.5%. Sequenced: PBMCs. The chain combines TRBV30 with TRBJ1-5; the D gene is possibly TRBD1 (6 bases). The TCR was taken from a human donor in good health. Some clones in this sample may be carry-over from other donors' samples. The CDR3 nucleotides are TGTGCCTGGAGTGTACGGGGGGCCCAGCCCCAGCATTTT. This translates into CAWSVRGAQPQHF.